This passage covers 14 T cell receptor beta chains from one sample sequenced in a study of T cells after yellow fever vaccination. A single record per CDR3 protein comes from TCRdb applying MiXCR to the 5' RACE reads. The table has 300,000 or so distinct CDR3 sequences, roughly 6.8% seen once. This specimen was PBMCs, taken roughly seven weeks after the first yellow fever vaccination. The source of these receptors is a man between 18 and 35 years old who received the YFV17D yellow fever vaccine.

This chain connects TRBV18 to TRBJ1-5; D unresolved. V was pared by 6 bases and J by 2 bases, with 17 bases between. Germline-derived CDR1 and CDR2 are KGHSH and LQKENI. The CDR3 is made up of 16 amino acids. CDR3: CASSPGWGLGNQPQHF. CDR3 DNA: TGTGCCAGCTCGCCGGGTTGGGGTTTAGGCAATCAGCCCCAGCATTTT.

V is TRBV7-2 and J is TRBJ2-7, with 9 nucleotides matching TRBD2. Germline-derived CDR1 and CDR2 are SGHTA and FQGNSA. Unmatched junction bases numbered 6, after V lost 5 bases and J lost 1 base. The length of the CDR3 is 15 residues. The CDR3 DNA follows: TGTGCCAGCAGCGGAGCGGGGGGCAGGTCCTACGAGCAGTACTTC. Its protein product is CASSGAGGRSYEQYF. The full variable domain, in which reference TRBV7-2 and TRBJ2-7 provide the parts outside the CDR3, is GAGVSQSPSNKVTEKGKDVELRCDPISGHTALYWYRQSLGQGLEFLIYFQGNSAPDKSGLPSDRFSAERTGGSVSTLTIQRTQQEDSAVYLCASSGAGGRSYEQYFGPGTRLTVT.

This clonotype was recorded many times. This chain links TRBV12-3 or TRBV12-4 with TRBJ1-5; the D is unclear. Trimming pared 3 bases from V and 1 base from J, leaving 10 bases between. CDR3 length equals 15 residues. In nucleotides, the CDR3 is TGTGCCAGCAGTTTGGCGGGAATAAGCAATCAGCCCCAGCATTTT. Its translation: CASSLAGISNQPQHF.

The sample holds a few counts of this clonotype. This CDR3 is CASSLGEREYNEQFF. In DNA form, the CDR3 reads TGCGCCAGCAGCCTCGGAGAGAGGGAATACAATGAGCAGTTCTTC. The chain recombines TRBV4-3 with TRBJ2-1, with D perhaps matching TRBD2 (5 bases). Germline V gene data show CDR1 as LGHNA and CDR2 as YSLEER. Trimming shortened V by 4 bases and J by 4 bases, and 14 bases separated the two germline ends. The length of the CDR3 is 15 residues.

This clonotype was recorded a few times. The chain uses TRBV6-1 and TRBJ2-5, with TRBD2 matching 7 bases. V gave up 6 bases and J gave up 4 bases; unmatched junction bases: 11. The V gene's germline CDR1 is MNHNS and CDR2 SASEGT. This CDR3 contains 15 residues. CDR3 sequence (DNA): TGTGCCAGCAGCCAGTGGCGGGGGTTAAGAGAGACCCAGTACTTC. It yields the protein CASSQWRGLRETQYF.

The V call is TRBV19, the J call TRBJ1-1; a possible D gene is TRBD1 (6 bases). This CDR3 is 15 amino acids long. Germline CDR1 and CDR2: LNHDA and SQIVND (reference sequence). The ends were cut back, 1 base at V and 2 bases at J, with 11 bases in the middle. In DNA form, the CDR3 reads TGTGCCAGTAGTATAGGGACAGTGACCAACACTGAAGCTTTCTTT. This sequence encodes CASSIGTVTNTEAFF.

The sample holds a few counts of this clonotype. The J gene is TRBJ2-7, the V gene TRBV20-1; 7 bases line up with TRBD1. The V and J ends lost 0 bases and 3 bases, in that order; junction bases with no gene match: 2. Germline CDR1 reads DFQATT; CDR2 reads SNEGSKA (reference sequence). The length of the CDR3 is 13 residues. CDR3 protein: CSARDSGGYEQYF. CDR3 in DNA: TGCAGTGCTAGAGATTCAGGGGGCTACGAGCAGTACTTC.

This clonotype was seen repeatedly, ten times or more. This chain links TRBV4-1 with TRBJ2-5, with TRBD1 as a possible D gene (6 bases). CDR1 is MGHRA and CDR2 is YSYEKL in the germline V gene. The CDR3 is 13 amino acids. Between the trimmed V and J ends, which lost 2 bases and 5 bases, there was a span of 9 bases. CDR3 in amino acids: CASSQFRGETQYF. DNA for the CDR3: TGCGCCAGCAGCCAATTTAGGGGGGAGACCCAGTACTTC.

The rearrangement uses TRBV9 and TRBJ2-3, with no clear D. Germline V gives CDR1 SGDLS, CDR2 YYNGEE. The CDR3 has 15 residues. V shed 0 bases and J shed 4 bases, with 12 bases lying between them. CDR3 DNA sequence: TGTGCCAGCAGCGTAGATGGCCCCTGGGCAGATACGCAGTATTTT. Its translation is CASSVDGPWADTQYF.

The chain has TRBV20-1 and TRBJ2-3; 8 bases map to TRBD2. The CDR3 has 14 amino acids. CDR1 and CDR2 (germline): DFQATT, SNEGSKA (reference sequence). V lost 3 bases, J lost 4 bases, and 6 bases stayed unmatched. The CDR3 spells CSARNGGGPDTQYF. CDR3 coding DNA: TGCAGTGCTAGGAACGGGGGGGGTCCAGATACGCAGTATTTT.

V usage is TRBV6-2 or TRBV6-3 and J usage is TRBJ2-1, with TRBD2 matching 10 bases. There are 19 residues in the CDR3. V shed 0 bases and J 0 bases; nucleotides not matched to a gene: 8. Germline CDR1 MNHEY, CDR2 SVGEGT. CDR3 bases: TGTGCCAGCAGTTACTCGAACAGTAGCGGGGGGAGCTCCTACAATGAGCAGTTCTTC. It codes for CASSYSNSSGGSSYNEQFF.

This clonotype was recorded at least ten times. V usage is TRBV12-3 or TRBV12-4 and J usage is TRBJ1-1; D ambiguous. Trimming left V 3 bases short and J 0 bases short, with 5 bases between. The CDR3 is 13 residues long. CDR3 in amino acids: CASSLRVNTEAFF. The CDR3 DNA follows: TGTGCCAGCAGTTTGAGGGTGAACACTGAAGCTTTCTTT.

This clonotype came up a few times. V usage is TRBV6-5 and J usage is TRBJ1-1; D not certain. CDR1 and CDR2 from the germline V gene are MNHEY and SVGAGI. The germline V and J ends were trimmed by 2 bases and 1 base, with 8 bases remaining between them. CDR3 length: 14 amino acids. The CDR3 sequence is CASSYGLENTEAFF. The CDR3 nucleotides read TGTGCCAGCAGTTACGGTCTGGAGAACACTGAAGCTTTCTTT.

The chain combines TRBV5-1 with TRBJ2-3; 8 bases agree with TRBD2. Per germline, CDR1 SGHRS and CDR2 YFSETQ. CDR3 length: 14 residues. J lost 5 bases, V lost 4 bases, and 6 bases had no gene match. The CDR3 region is CASSDGLALDTQYF. The CDR3 DNA reads as TGCGCCAGCAGCGACGGACTAGCCTTAGATACGCAGTATTTT.